This passage covers 29 T cell receptor beta chains from one sample sequenced in a study of T cells after yellow fever vaccination. Each CDR3 protein gets one entry after TCRdb re-called the 5' RACE reads with MiXCR. The data hold around 72,000 distinct CDR3 sequences, with approximately 7.3% observed a single time. This specimen was CD8+ T cells sorted from PBMCs, taken 9 to 10 days after the first yellow fever vaccination. Receptors originate from a man younger than 30 who received the YFV17D yellow fever vaccine.

This clonotype appeared many times. The chain carries TRBV5-1 and TRBJ2-7; D remains ambiguous. The CDR3 contains 11 residues. Deletions cut 2 bases from V and 3 bases from J, with 3 bases between. Germline V lookup: CDR1 SGHRS, CDR2 YFSETQ. CDR3 in DNA: TGCGCCAGCAGCTTCAACTACGAGCAGTACTTC. Its translation is CASSFNYEQYF.

The CDR3 here is CASSLWQGTSGANVLTF. The CDR3 nucleotides are TGTGCCAGCAGCTTGTGGCAGGGTACCTCTGGGGCCAACGTCCTGACTTTC. The V gene is TRBV5-5, the J gene TRBJ2-6; TRBD1 is a possible D gene (5 bases). Trimming pared 1 base from V and 0 bases from J, leaving 11 bases between. CDR1 and CDR2 (germline): SGHKS, YYEKEE (reference sequence). The CDR3 is 17 residues long.

This clonotype was seen a handful of times. This chain joins TRBV5-1 and TRBJ2-1; D may be TRBD2 (6 bases). CDR3 length equals 16 residues. Trimming removed 4 bases from V and 5 bases from J, with 19 bases in between. In germline, CDR1 is SGHRS, CDR2 YFSETQ. This CDR3 is CASSGMGGSLDNEQFF. The DNA of the CDR3 is TGCGCCAGCAGCGGTATGGGGGGATCTTTAGACAATGAGCAGTTCTTC.

CDR3 bases: TGTGCCACCAGTGACCCGAGAGGTCTCACCGGGGAGCTGTTTTTT. It translates to CATSDPRGLTGELFF. This rearrangement joins TRBV24-1 to TRBJ2-2; D uncertain. CDR1 is KGHDR and CDR2 is SFDVKD in the germline V gene. This CDR3 contains 15 residues. Between the trimmed V and J ends, which lost 4 bases and 4 bases, there was a span of 12 bases.

This clonotype was picked up many times. The chain is built from TRBV12-3 or TRBV12-4 and TRBJ2-3, with D perhaps matching TRBD2 (6 bases). Trimming removed 6 bases at V and 3 bases at J, with 13 bases between. There are 14 residues in the CDR3. In nucleotides, the CDR3 is TGTGCCAGCAGCCCTTCCCGGGGGACAGATACGCAGTATTTT. Its translation: CASSPSRGTDTQYF.

This clonotype was counted a few times. The rearrangement links TRBV9 to TRBJ2-2; D uncertain. Germline lookup yields CDR1 SGDLS and CDR2 YYNGEE. The length of the CDR3 is 17 residues. The V gene lost 3 bases and the J gene lost 0 bases, with 15 bases spanning the gap. In nucleotides, the CDR3 is TGTGCCAGCAGCGACGCCTCTGCGGCCCCGAACACCGGGGAGCTGTTTTTT. Translating it yields CASSDASAAPNTGELFF.

This clonotype appeared a few times. The J gene is TRBJ2-1, the V gene TRBV6-2 or TRBV6-3, with D uncertain. This CDR3 region has 12 residues. V lost 1 base and J 8 bases, leaving 6 bases between the germline ends. Germline V gene data show CDR1 as MNHEY and CDR2 as SVGEGT. CDR3 sequence: CASSYFNHEQFF. DNA for the CDR3: TGTGCCAGCAGTTACTTCAACCATGAGCAGTTCTTC.

The CDR3: CASSASGESLNEQFF. In DNA, the CDR3 is TGTGCCAGCAGCGCTAGCGGGGAAAGTCTCAATGAGCAGTTCTTC. The chain has TRBV7-3 and TRBJ2-1; 9 bases fit TRBD2. Germline loops: CDR1 SGHTA, CDR2 FQGTGA. J lost 6 bases, V lost 5 bases, and 8 bases had no gene match. The CDR3 totals 15 residues. The full variable domain, with the rest looked up from reference TRBV7-3 and TRBJ2-1, is GAGVSQTPSNKVTEKGKYVELRCDPISGHTALYWYRQSLGQGPEFLIYFQGTGAADDSGLPNDRFFAVRPEGSVSTLKIQRTERGDSAVYLCASSASGESLNEQFFGPGTRLTVL.

This clonotype has at least ten counts. The gene calls are TRBV20-1 and TRBJ1-5; D uncertain. This CDR3 comprises 14 residues. Germline V gene sequence: CDR1 DFQATT, CDR2 SNEGSKA (reference sequence). Trimming removed 0 bases from V and 3 bases from J, with 9 bases in between. The CDR3 DNA sequence: TGCAGTGCTAGAGAGGGTGAGGACAATCAGCCCCAGCATTTT. Protein product: CSAREGEDNQPQHF.

This chain uses TRBV4-2 with TRBJ2-5, with D tentatively TRBD2 (5 bases). The CDR3 is 15 amino acids. Trimming took off 8 bases at V and 2 bases at J, with 18 bases between the two ends. CDR1 is LGHNA and CDR2 is YNFKEQ in the germline V gene. The CDR3 coding sequence is TGTGCCAGCGGCCCCGGGGTACGGGAACAAGAGACCCAGTACTTC. Translation gives CASGPGVREQETQYF.

This clonotype was seen more than once but under ten times. Written as DNA, the CDR3 is TGTGCCAGCAGTGAGTGGGTAAGAGGAAACGAGCAGTACGTC. It yields the protein CASSEWVRGNEQYV. The chain has TRBV6-1 and TRBJ2-7; D is undetermined. This CDR3 is built from 14 residues. CDR1 is MNHNS and CDR2 is SASEGT in the germline V gene. V was cut by 3 bases and J by 5 bases, with 14 bases left in between.

The sample holds a few counts of this clonotype. The chain joins TRBV3-1 to TRBJ1-6; D possibly corresponds to TRBD1 (5 bases). Trimming shortened V by 1 base and J by 1 base, and 8 bases separated the two germline ends. CDR1 is LGHDT, CDR2 YNNKEL, per germline (reference sequence). The CDR3 loop spans 16 amino acids. The CDR3 region has the DNA TGTGCCAGCAGCCAAGGGCAGGGTTCCTATAATTCACCCCTCCACTTT. The encoded protein is CASSQGQGSYNSPLHF.

J is TRBJ2-3 and V is TRBV5-4; 9 bases fit TRBD2. The V and J ends lost 2 bases and 6 bases, in that order; junction bases with no gene match: 4. From germline, CDR1 is SGHNT and CDR2 YYREEE (reference sequence). CDR3 length: 14 residues. CDR3 amino acids: CASSFSGGSDTQYF. CDR3 nucleotides: TGTGCCAGCAGCTTTAGCGGGGGCTCGGATACGCAGTATTTT.

Comments on this clonotype: A read error may explain this, as a much larger clone is one base away. This chain joins TRBV29-1 and TRBJ2-1, with no clear D. This CDR3 has 15 amino acids. Germline CDR1 is SQVTM and CDR2 is ANQGSEA. Deletions cut 4 bases from V and 9 bases from J, with 22 bases between. CDR3 sequence: CSVGDMNVGFVEQFF. The CDR3 DNA reads TGCAGCGTTGGAGATATGAACGTCGGTTTTGTTGAGCAGTTCTTC.

This clonotype was seen ten or more times. The chain combines TRBV25-1 with TRBJ2-1; D may be TRBD1 or TRBD2 (5 bases each). The CDR3 spans 15 residues. The V end lost 2 bases, the J end lost 7 bases, and 15 bases lay between the germline ends. The germline V gene has CDR1 MGHDK and CDR2 SYGVNS. The CDR3 region is CASSERASWGNEQFF. The CDR3 DNA is TGTGCCAGCAGTGAACGGGCTAGTTGGGGGAATGAGCAGTTCTTC.

This clonotype was counted at least ten times. This chain uses TRBV7-2 with TRBJ1-5; 8 bases line up with TRBD1. This CDR3 has 16 residues. Germline CDR1 SGHTA, CDR2 FQGNSA. Trimming at V came to 4 bases and at J to 2 bases, leaving 7 bases not matched to a gene. The CDR3 sequence: CASSSQGAWGNQPQHF. In DNA form, the CDR3 reads TGTGCCAGCAGCTCGCAGGGGGCGTGGGGCAATCAGCCCCAGCATTTT. Full variable domain (remainder filled in from reference TRBV7-2 and TRBJ1-5): GAGVSQSPSNKVTEKGKDVELRCDPISGHTALYWYRQSLGQGLEFLIYFQGNSAPDKSGLPSDRFSAERTGGSVSTLTIQRTQQEDSAVYLCASSSQGAWGNQPQHFGDGTRLSIL.

This clonotype was counted ten times or more. The chain carries TRBV12-3 or TRBV12-4 and TRBJ2-1; D is possibly TRBD1 or TRBD2 (5 bases each). V was trimmed by 2 bases and J by 3 bases, leaving 11 bases between them. The CDR3 length is 15 residues. The CDR3 loop reads CASSLSGPDYNEQFF. The CDR3 nucleotides are TGTGCCAGCAGTTTATCGGGGCCCGACTACAATGAGCAGTTCTTC.

The table lists this clonotype with many counts. V and J are TRBV9 and TRBJ2-1, with D possibly matching TRBD2 (6 bases). Trimming shortened V by 3 bases and J by 9 bases, and 16 bases separated the two germline ends. CDR1 and CDR2 (germline): SGDLS, YYNGEE. The CDR3 has 14 residues. The CDR3 bases are TGTGCCAGCAGCGCAAGGACTACCTCCGGTGAGCAGTTCTTC. This gives the protein CASSARTTSGEQFF. Combining the CDR3 with reference TRBV9 and TRBJ2-1 gives the whole variable domain DSGVTQTPKHLITATGQRVTLRCSPRSGDLSVYWYQQSLDQGLQFLIQYYNGEERAKGNILERFSAQQFPDLHSELNLSSLELGDSALYFCASSARTTSGEQFFGPGTRLTVL.

The V call is TRBV5-6, the J call TRBJ2-3, with TRBD2 as a possible D gene (7 bases). CDR1 is SGHDT, CDR2 YYEEEE, per germline. V lost 4 bases, J lost 4 bases, and 16 bases lay in between. The CDR3 loop spans 15 amino acids. The CDR3 nucleotides read TGTGCCAGCAGCCCCTGGGGGGGCTTCGCAGATACGCAGTATTTT. The encoded protein is CASSPWGGFADTQYF. Drawing the rest from reference TRBV5-6 and TRBJ2-3, the complete variable domain is DAGVTQSPTHLIKTRGQQVTLRCSPKSGHDTVSWYQQALGQGPQFIFQYYEEEERQRGNFPDRFSGHQFPNYSSELNVNALLLGDSALYLCASSPWGGFADTQYFGPGTRLTVL.

This clonotype appeared many times. The gene calls are TRBV6-1 and TRBJ2-7; possibly TRBD1 or TRBD2 for D (5 bases each). The length of the CDR3 is 14 residues. V lost 0 bases to trimming and J lost 5 bases, with 11 bases between them. Germline CDR1 and CDR2: MNHNS and SASEGT. The CDR3 coding sequence is TGTGCCAGCAGTGAAGCGCACGGGGACCACGAGCAGTACTTC. It codes for CASSEAHGDHEQYF.

This clonotype came up a few times. The J gene is TRBJ1-2, the V gene TRBV12-3 or TRBV12-4; tentatively, D is TRBD1 (5 bases). The V end was cut by 8 bases, the J end by 6 bases, with 16 bases between. The CDR3 has 13 residues. CDR3 amino acids: CASRRGGEDGYTF. In DNA form, the CDR3 reads TGTGCCAGCCGCCGGGGCGGAGAGGATGGCTACACCTTC.

This clonotype was seen only a few times. CDR3 sequence: CASSLYQPQHF. The CDR3 DNA sequence: TGTGCCAGCAGTTTGTATCAGCCCCAGCATTTT. The chain links TRBV12-3 or TRBV12-4 to TRBJ1-5; no clear D gene. This CDR3 region has 11 residues. Trimming took off 3 bases at V and 5 bases at J, with 2 bases between the two ends.

This clonotype was seen many times. The J gene is TRBJ1-2, the V gene TRBV4-3; no definite D call. This CDR3 has 15 amino acids. The V gene's germline CDR1 is LGHNA and CDR2 YSLEER. Trimming shortened V by 0 bases and J by 4 bases, and 12 bases separated the two germline ends. Here the CDR3 DNA reads TGCGCCAGCAGCCAAGATGGAAGAGCCAGCTATGGCTACACCTTC. This gives the protein CASSQDGRASYGYTF.

This clonotype was seen at least ten times. V gene TRBV4-3 combines with J gene TRBJ2-7; 7 positions match TRBD2. V lost 4 bases, J lost 4 bases, and 10 bases stayed unmatched. CDR1 is LGHNA, CDR2 YSLEER, per germline. This CDR3 spans 15 amino acids. This CDR3 is CASSPGTGGEYEQYF. DNA for the CDR3: TGCGCCAGCAGCCCAGGGACGGGGGGAGAATACGAGCAGTACTTC.

This clonotype was seen more than once but under ten times. The chain carries TRBV6-5 and TRBJ1-1, with 8 positions matching TRBD1. Germline CDR1 and CDR2: MNHEY and SVGAGI. The CDR3 sequence is 15 residues long. V trimming: 4 bases; J trimming: 2 bases; junction bases outside the gene matches: 6. In DNA form, the CDR3 reads TGTGCCAGCAGTTTGGTTCAGGGGGCAAACACTGAAGCTTTCTTT. Translating it yields CASSLVQGANTEAFF.

The CDR3 reads CASSILPGPLGNSPLHF. The CDR3 bases are TGTGCCAGCAGTATACTACCCGGGCCTTTAGGAAATTCACCCCTCCACTTT. The chain has TRBV27 and TRBJ1-6; D gene ambiguous. This CDR3 region has 17 residues. Trimming left V 5 bases short and J 7 bases short, with 21 bases between. Germline V lookup: CDR1 MNHEY, CDR2 SMNVEV (reference sequence).

Many counts were recorded for this clonotype. The genes are TRBV6-1 and TRBJ2-3; D may be TRBD1 (6 bases). The germline V gene encodes CDR1 MNHNS and CDR2 SASEGT. Trimming shortened V by 4 bases and J by 2 bases, and 10 bases separated the two germline ends. This CDR3 has 14 residues. CDR3 region: CASSANRVTDTQYF. In DNA form, the CDR3 reads TGTGCCAGCAGTGCAAACAGGGTCACAGATACGCAGTATTTT.

This clonotype was counted a few times. The genes are TRBV30 and TRBJ1-2; 9 bases are shared with TRBD1. CDR3 size: 14 residues. Trimming removed 3 bases from V and 9 bases from J; junction bases left unmatched: 11. CDR1 is GTSNPN and CDR2 is SVGIG in the germline V gene (reference sequence). This CDR3 is CAWSRRTGVPSYTF. CDR3 nucleotide sequence: TGTGCCTGGAGCAGAAGGACAGGGGTACCGAGCTACACCTTC.

This clonotype was observed a few times. The V call is TRBV5-4, the J call TRBJ2-1; 7 bases line up with TRBD1. The germline CDR1 and CDR2 sequences are SGHNT and YYREEE (reference sequence). The V gene end was trimmed by 4 bases and the J gene end by 4 bases; junction bases not matched to a gene: 5. The CDR3 is 14 residues long. The CDR3 nucleotides are TGTGCCAGCAGCCAAGGACAGGAGTACAATGAGCAGTTCTTC. Its translation is CASSQGQEYNEQFF.